A single sample is the source of the 10 T cell receptor beta chains below, sequenced in a study of blood T cell repertoires in COVID-19. Produced via immunoSEQ multiplex PCR; TCRdb's table is partial and in-frame only. The sample has 140,000 to 150,000 clones; around 89% are singletons. The sample was peripheral blood. These receptors all stem from a human donor with COVID-19, enrolled during active disease. The donor label of this sample is uncertain.

This chain connects TRBV6-5 to TRBJ1-2; TRBD1 aligns across 7 bases. Per the germline V gene, CDR1 is MNHEY and CDR2 is SVGAGI. This CDR3 contains 15 residues. Unmatched junction bases numbered 8, after V lost 3 bases and J lost 4 bases. The CDR3 sequence is CASSYSGQDPYGYTF. The DNA of the CDR3 is TGTGCCAGCAGTTATTCCGGACAGGATCCCTATGGCTACACCTTC.

The chain carries TRBV21-1 and TRBJ2-1; the table's D call of TRBD2 was not tested on the DNA. TRBV21-1 is termed a pseudogene. The CDR3 covers 14 residues. Written as DNA, the CDR3 is TGTGCCAGCAGCTTAGGAGATGGCTACAATGAGCAGTTCTTC. It translates to CASSLGDGYNEQFF.

This clone came up once. DNA for the CDR3: TGTGCCAGCAGTTACTCGGGAGTCAACGTCCTGACTTTC. Translation: CASSYSGVNVLTF. The gene calls are TRBV6-5 and TRBJ2-6; possibly TRBD2 for D (5 bases). This CDR3 contains 13 residues. Germline lookup yields CDR1 MNHEY and CDR2 SVGAGI. V was pared by 0 bases and J by 9 bases, with 6 bases between.

The genes are TRBV2 and TRBJ2-5; 8 bases are shared with TRBD1. With 7 bases clipped from V and 0 bases from J, the junction kept 7 bases outside the gene matches. CDR3 length: 15 residues. CDR1 and CDR2 (germline): SNHLY, FYNNEI. This CDR3 reads CASKRQGLNQETQYF. CDR3 in DNA: TGTGCCAGCAAGCGACAGGGGTTAAACCAAGAGACCCAGTACTTC. Drawing the rest from reference TRBV2 and TRBJ2-5, the complete variable domain is EPEVTQTPSHQVTQMGQEVILRCVPISNHLYFYWYRQILGQKVEFLVSFYNNEISEKSEIFDDQFSVERPDGSNFTLKIRSTKLEDSAMYFCASKRQGLNQETQYFGPGTRLLVL.

This clone showed up just a few times. The chain carries TRBV25-1 and TRBJ1-4; 8 bases are a match to TRBD1. This CDR3 region has 14 residues. V gave up 2 bases and J gave up 6 bases; unmatched junction bases: 2. Germline V gene lookup returns CDR1 MGHDK and CDR2 SYGVNS. The CDR3 DNA follows: TGTGCCAGCAGTGAAGTGACAGGGGATGAAAAACTGTTTTTT. Its protein is CASSEVTGDEKLFF. The variable domain in full, with the rest retrieved from reference TRBV25-1 and TRBJ1-4, is EADIYQTPRYLVIGTGKKITLECSQTMGHDKMYWYQQDPGMELHLIHYSYGVNSTEKGDLSSESTVSRIRTEHFPLTLESARPSHTSQYLCASSEVTGDEKLFFGSGTQLSVL.

V is TRBV6-5 and J is TRBJ2-1; 8 bases agree with TRBD2. The CDR3 length is 15 residues. J lost 7 bases, V lost 0 bases, and 5 bases had no gene match. Germline V lookup: CDR1 MNHEY, CDR2 SVGAGI. DNA for the CDR3: TGTGCCAGCAGTTACTCTCGCGGGAGGATTAATGAGCAGTTCTTC. This sequence encodes CASSYSRGRINEQFF.

The rearrangement joins TRBV7-9 to TRBJ2-5; 8 bases agree with TRBD1. CDR1 is SEHNR and CDR2 is FQNEAQ in the germline V gene (reference sequence). The CDR3 runs 16 residues. Trimming removed 3 bases from V and 4 bases from J; junction bases left unmatched: 10. CDR3 region: CASSFIRGRGGETQYF. CDR3 coding DNA: TGTGCCAGCAGCTTCATCAGGGGGCGTGGGGGAGAGACCCAGTACTTC.

The V and J genes are TRBV5-1 and TRBJ1-3; no clear D. The V gene lost 4 bases and the J gene lost 0 bases, with 8 bases spanning the gap. This CDR3 contains 14 residues. In germline, CDR1 is SGHRS, CDR2 YFSETQ. CDR3: CASSGEVSGNTIYF. CDR3 nucleotide sequence: TGCGCCAGCAGCGGGGAGGTCTCTGGAAACACCATATATTTT.

Written as DNA, the CDR3 is TGTGCCAGTTGCACGGACAGGGCACGCAATCAGCCCCAGCATTTT. Its translation: CASCTDRARNQPQHF. The chain is built from TRBV2 and TRBJ1-5, with TRBD1 matching 8 bases. Trimming cost V 9 bases and J 2 bases; bases outside gene matches: 9. Per the germline V gene, CDR1 is SNHLY and CDR2 is FYNNEI. The CDR3 runs to 15 residues. Complete variable domain (other parts from reference TRBV2 and TRBJ1-5): EPEVTQTPSHQVTQMGQEVILRCVPISNHLYFYWYRQILGQKVEFLVSFYNNEISEKSEIFDDQFSVERPDGSNFTLKIRSTKLEDSAMYFCASCTDRARNQPQHFGDGTRLSIL.

About this clone itself: At the DNA level, this CDR3 is encoded by other sequences in the same sample as well. This chain links TRBV19 with TRBJ2-5; D not certain. Germline CDR1 reads LNHDA; CDR2 reads SQIVND (reference sequence). The CDR3 has 14 residues. Between the trimmed V and J ends, which lost 1 base and 2 bases, there was a span of 8 bases. The DNA for the CDR3 is TGTGCCAGTAGTATAGTAGCCGAACAAGAGACCCAGTACTTC. Translated: CASSIVAEQETQYF.